This TCR beta chain originates from a study of shared clonotypes between healthy human individuals. Study-level background: Each donor's CD8 memory used one plate, CD8 naive two, each CD4 subset three.

CDR1 LNHDA and CDR2 SQIVND come from the germline V gene (reference sequence). Trimming stripped 7 bases from V and 0 bases from J, with 16 bases between. The CDR3 runs 17 residues. The assay was run at deep level. The assay was immunoSEQ multiplex PCR, and TCRdb's table has in-frame clones only and misses some. The table has more than 550,000 clones, 55% to 80% seen once. This sequence joins TRBV19 and TRBJ2-6; D perhaps matches TRBD1 (6 bases). The sequence derives from a young woman in good health. Material: memory CD4+ T cells sorted from blood. Subset meaning: CD45RA-negative fraction. DNA of the CDR3: TGTGCCAGTACAAGGACAGCTTCCCCCTCTGGGGCCAACGTCCTGACTTTC. Its protein is CASTRTASPSGANVLTF.